The 7 T cell receptor beta chains below were found in one sample sequenced in a study of spatial heterogeneity in lung cancer. Sample time point: blood at routine non-recurrence follow-up after resection. Via MiXCR, TCRdb re-called the 5' RACE reads, giving one row per CDR3 protein. Here the sample spans 40,000 to 50,000 distinct CDR3 sequences, approximately 10% being singletons. Sequenced material: PBMCs, taken at follow-up. The receptor source for this set is a female donor with early-stage non-small cell lung cancer.

This chain uses TRBV6-2 or TRBV6-3 with TRBJ1-4; TRBD1 matches at 9 bases. V shed 2 bases, J shed 7 bases, and the junction held 17 bases outside the gene matches. Germline V gene lookup returns CDR1 MNHEY and CDR2 SVGEGT. The CDR3 runs to 19 residues. The CDR3 sequence: CASSYPAGPGTGRSEKLFF. In DNA form, the CDR3 reads TGTGCCAGCAGTTACCCGGCCGGCCCCGGGACAGGGAGGAGTGAAAAACTGTTTTTT.

This chain connects TRBV7-2 to TRBJ2-7; D gene unclear. The germline V and J ends were trimmed by 5 bases and 2 bases, with 13 bases remaining between them. This CDR3 contains 14 residues. Germline CDR1 SGHTA, CDR2 FQGNSA. CDR3 amino acids: CASSQPGIPYEQYF. DNA for the CDR3: TGTGCCAGCAGCCAACCTGGGATTCCCTACGAGCAGTACTTC.

This clonotype has a handful of counts. The chain recombines TRBV7-6 with TRBJ2-3; D gene ambiguous. There are 13 residues in the CDR3. V lost 6 bases to trimming and J lost 5 bases, with 12 bases between them. Germline values: CDR1 SGHVS, CDR2 FNYEAQ. In nucleotides, the CDR3 is TGTGCCAGCAGTTCTATGGAGCAAGATACGCAGTATTTT. Its translation: CASSSMEQDTQYF.

CDR3 residues: CAISDIGLSYEQYF. The CDR3 nucleotides are TGTGCCATCAGTGATATCGGGTTATCCTACGAGCAGTACTTC. This chain connects TRBV10-3 to TRBJ2-7; D not resolved. Trimming pared 3 bases from V and 1 base from J, leaving 10 bases between. CDR1 ENHRY and CDR2 SYGVKD come from the germline V gene. The CDR3 totals 14 residues.

This clonotype has at least ten counts. The rearrangement uses TRBV5-4 and TRBJ2-2; D remains ambiguous. CDR3 length: 15 residues. Between the trimmed V and J ends, which lost 0 bases and 3 bases, there was a span of 9 bases. Germline CDR1 is SGHNT and CDR2 is YYREEE (reference sequence). CDR3 sequence (DNA): TGTGCCAGCAGCTTGGGTCAGGTCGACACCGGGGAGCTGTTTTTT. Encoded protein: CASSLGQVDTGELFF.

Ten or more counts support this clonotype. V and J are TRBV2 and TRBJ2-5; 10 bases are a match to TRBD1. The CDR3 spans 14 residues. V trimming: 5 bases; J trimming: 5 bases; junction bases outside the gene matches: 5. CDR1 and CDR2 from the germline V gene are SNHLY and FYNNEI. CDR3 nucleotide sequence: TGTGCCAGCAGTTCCGACAGGGGGCTGGAGACCCAGTACTTC. Protein sequence: CASSSDRGLETQYF.

This clonotype appeared a few times. V usage is TRBV12-3 or TRBV12-4 and J usage is TRBJ2-7; weak D call: TRBD2 (5 bases). V lost 5 bases to trimming and J lost 7 bases, with 21 bases between them. The CDR3 has 15 residues. CDR3 amino acids: CASSAGQARFLEQYF. The CDR3, as DNA: TGTGCCAGCAGTGCGGGCCAGGCGCGCTTCTTGGAGCAGTACTTC.